The 11 T cell receptor beta chains below all came from one sample that was sequenced in a study of T cell repertoires in aging, cancer and after chemotherapy. Amplification of TCR beta used genomic DNA extracted from peripheral blood. Multiplex touch-down PCR with TRB-A/B primers amplified rearranged V-D-J TRB sequences. TCRdb itself ran the multiplex PCR reads through MiXCR, one entry per CDR3 protein. The sample consists of about 3,000 distinct CDR3 sequences, about 23% of them appearing once. The sample comprised blood. These receptor sequences come from a human donor with a solid tumor.

In its sample, this clonotype ranks as medium-sized. The chain couples TRBV19 to TRBJ2-5, with D maybe TRBD1 (6 bases). CDR1 LNHDA and CDR2 SQIVND come from the germline V gene (reference sequence). The CDR3 is 20 residues long. V lost 3 bases and J lost 5, with 31 bases in between. DNA for the CDR3: TGTGCCAGTAGTATGGAGGAATACAGGGCGACAAACCCAACAACGGAGACCCAGTACTTC. This encodes CASSMEEYRATNPTTETQYF. Full variable domain (rest looked up from reference TRBV19 and TRBJ2-5): DGGITQSPKYLFRKEGQNVTLSCEQNLNHDAMYWYRQDPGQGLRLIYYSQIVNDFQKGDIAEGYSVSREKKESFPLTVTSAQKNPTAFYLCASSMEEYRATNPTTETQYFGPGTRLLVL.

This clonotype ranks as medium-sized. The chain uses TRBV19 and TRBJ2-1; no definite D call. Trimming left V 5 bases short and J 6 bases short, with 17 bases between. Germline assignment: CDR1 LNHDA and CDR2 SQIVND (reference sequence). The CDR3 sequence is 15 residues long. DNA of the CDR3: TGTGCCAGTAGTCCCGCCAGTTCCCCGGGCAATGAGCAGTTCTTC. This translates into CASSPASSPGNEQFF.

The genes are TRBV21-1 and TRBJ2-3; the DNA was not compared with TRBD1, the D call given in the table. TRBV21-1 corresponds to a pseudogene. This CDR3 contains 16 residues. The CDR3 nucleotides read TGTGCCAGCAGCGCCTCCGGGACAGGGGGCACAGATACGCAGTATTTT. It is translated as CASSASGTGGTDTQYF.

By sample share, this clonotype is medium-sized. This chain joins TRBV19 and TRBJ1-4; tentatively, D is TRBD1 (6 bases). The CDR3 has 15 amino acids. The germline gives CDR1 LNHDA, CDR2 SQIVND (reference sequence). Between the trimmed V and J ends, which lost 5 bases and 6 bases, there was a span of 16 bases. The CDR3 sequence is CASSDGGAGYEKLFF. For the CDR3, the DNA is TGTGCCAGTAGTGACGGGGGCGCTGGGTATGAAAAACTGTTTTTT.

In this sample, this clonotype is medium-sized. The chain employs TRBV5-6 and TRBJ1-2, with 12 bases fitting TRBD1. V shed 0 bases, J shed 4 bases, and the junction held 7 bases outside the gene matches. The CDR3 runs 17 residues. The germline gives CDR1 SGHDT, CDR2 YYEEEE. Here the CDR3 DNA reads TGTGCCAGCAGCTTGGGGGGACAGGGGGCGCGAGGCTATGGCTACACCTTC. Protein sequence: CASSLGGQGARGYGYTF.

This clonotype was observed a handful of times. The chain is built from TRBV20-1 and TRBJ2-7, with 7 bases identical to TRBD1. Germline trimming cut 1 base from V and 7 bases from J; bases unmatched to any gene: 13. Germline loops: CDR1 DFQATT, CDR2 SNEGSKA (reference sequence). There are 15 residues in the CDR3. CDR3 protein: CSARGLTGPGWEQYF. For the CDR3, the DNA is TGCAGTGCTAGAGGATTGACAGGGCCAGGGTGGGAGCAGTACTTC.

This clonotype was detected a few times. The V and J genes are TRBV12-3 or TRBV12-4 and TRBJ1-1; weak D call: TRBD1 (5 bases). With 1 base removed from V and 11 bases from J, the gap between germline ends came to 17 bases. This CDR3 spans 14 amino acids. For the CDR3, the DNA is TGTGCCAGCAGTTTAGACAGTGCGGGGGATTGGGCTTTCTTT. It is translated as CASSLDSAGDWAFF.

Within the sample, this clonotype is medium-sized. The chain links TRBV6-1 to TRBJ2-1; 9 nucleotides match TRBD1. CDR3 length equals 15 residues. Trimming cost V 5 bases and J 7 bases; bases outside gene matches: 9. Germline CDR1 is MNHNS and CDR2 is SASEGT. CDR3 amino acids: CASSLAGQGRNEQFF. The CDR3 DNA reads TGTGCCAGCAGTCTCGCGGGACAGGGAAGAAATGAGCAGTTCTTC.

The CDR3: CASSLGSGTGFSGANVLTF. CDR3 DNA sequence: TGTGCCAGCAGTTTAGGCTCGGGGACAGGGTTCTCTGGGGCCAACGTCCTGACTTTC. The chain has TRBV28 and TRBJ2-6, with 9 bases that match TRBD1. The germline V gene has CDR1 MDHEN and CDR2 SYDVKM. With 2 bases clipped from V and 0 bases from J, the junction kept 8 bases outside the gene matches. CDR3 length: 19 amino acids.

By frequency in the sample, this clonotype is medium-sized (0.01 to 0.1%). The chain joins TRBV6-1 to TRBJ1-4; 7 nucleotides align to TRBD1. J lost 2 bases, V lost 1 base, and 16 bases had no gene match. CDR3 size: 20 residues. Germline V gene data show CDR1 as MNHNS and CDR2 as SASEGT. For the CDR3, the DNA is TGTGCCAGCAGTGAAGGGTACACAGGGGAAGGGTTTGGGACTAATGAAAAACTGTTTTTT. It specifies CASSEGYTGEGFGTNEKLFF.

This clonotype is labeled medium-sized. The chain links TRBV30 to TRBJ1-2; D remains ambiguous. Between the trimmed V and J ends, which lost 4 bases and 4 bases, there was a span of 10 bases. CDR1 is GTSNPN and CDR2 is SVGIG in the germline V gene (reference sequence). The CDR3 loop spans 12 amino acids. CDR3 in DNA: TGTGCCTGGACGCCTGGGCCCTATGGCTACACCTTC. It specifies CAWTPGPYGYTF.